The present entry profiles one T cell receptor (beta chain) with its context. Only in-frame clones appear in the TCRdb table, and some are missing; sequencing was by immunoSEQ multiplex PCR. The data contain 90,000 to 95,000 clones, 88% of them singletons. This record belongs to a study of identifying expanded T cells in peripheral blood. Trimming shortened V by 0 bases and J by 4 bases, and 13 bases separated the two germline ends. CDR1 and CDR2 from the germline V gene are LGHNA and YSLEER. CDR3 length: 15 residues. The receptor was isolated from a person between 18 and 75 years old in good health. V is TRBV4-3 and J is TRBJ2-7, with D perhaps assigned TRBD1 or TRBD2 (6 bases each). The sample comprised blood. CDR3 amino acids: CASSQDFGGPYEQYF. CDR3 coding DNA: TGCGCCAGCAGCCAAGATTTTGGGGGGCCTTACGAGCAGTACTTC.